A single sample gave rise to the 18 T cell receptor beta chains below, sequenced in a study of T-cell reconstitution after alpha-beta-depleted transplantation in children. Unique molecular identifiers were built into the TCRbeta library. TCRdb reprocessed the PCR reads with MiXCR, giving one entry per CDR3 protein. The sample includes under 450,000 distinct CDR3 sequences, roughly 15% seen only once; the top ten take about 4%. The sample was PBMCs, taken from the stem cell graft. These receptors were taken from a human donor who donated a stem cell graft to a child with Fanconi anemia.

DNA of the CDR3: TGTGCCAGCAGCCCCGGGACAGGCGATTACTATGGCTACACCTTC. It specifies CASSPGTGDYYGYTF. This chain joins TRBV7-9 and TRBJ1-2; 8 nucleotides align to TRBD1. CDR1 and CDR2 from the germline V gene are SEHNR and FQNEAQ (reference sequence). The CDR3 runs to 15 residues. The V and J ends lost 5 bases and 3 bases, in that order; junction bases with no gene match: 8.

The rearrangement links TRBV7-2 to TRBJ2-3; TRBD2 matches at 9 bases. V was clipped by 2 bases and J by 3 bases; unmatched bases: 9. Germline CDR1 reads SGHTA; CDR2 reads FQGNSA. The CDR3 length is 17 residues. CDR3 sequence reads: CASSLKGAGGLTDTQYF. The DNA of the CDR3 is TGTGCCAGCAGCTTAAAAGGCGCGGGGGGGCTAACAGATACGCAGTATTTT.

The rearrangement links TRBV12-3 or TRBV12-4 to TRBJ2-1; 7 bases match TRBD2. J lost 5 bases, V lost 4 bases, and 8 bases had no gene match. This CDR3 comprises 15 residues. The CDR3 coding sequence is TGTGCCAGCAGTTCTTTGACTAGCCTACACAATGAGCAGTTCTTC. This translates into CASSSLTSLHNEQFF.

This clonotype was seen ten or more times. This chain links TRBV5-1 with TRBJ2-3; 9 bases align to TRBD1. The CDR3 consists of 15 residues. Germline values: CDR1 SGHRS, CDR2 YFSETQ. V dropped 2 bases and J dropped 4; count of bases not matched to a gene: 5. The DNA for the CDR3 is TGCGCCAGCAGCTTCTCGGGGACAGGGTCAGATACGCAGTATTTT. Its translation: CASSFSGTGSDTQYF. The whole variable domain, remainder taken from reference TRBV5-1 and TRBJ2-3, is KAGVTQTPRYLIKTRGQQVTLSCSPISGHRSVSWYQQTPGQGLQFLFEYFSETQRNKGNFPGRFSGRQFSNSRSEMNVSTLELGDSALYLCASSFSGTGSDTQYFGPGTRLTVL.

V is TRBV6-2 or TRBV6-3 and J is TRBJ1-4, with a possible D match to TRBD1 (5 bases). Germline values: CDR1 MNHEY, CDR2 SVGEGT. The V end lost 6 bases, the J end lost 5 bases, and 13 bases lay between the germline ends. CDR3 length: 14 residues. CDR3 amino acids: CASSRGSWNEKLFF. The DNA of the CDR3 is TGTGCCAGCAGCCGGGGCAGCTGGAATGAAAAACTGTTTTTT.

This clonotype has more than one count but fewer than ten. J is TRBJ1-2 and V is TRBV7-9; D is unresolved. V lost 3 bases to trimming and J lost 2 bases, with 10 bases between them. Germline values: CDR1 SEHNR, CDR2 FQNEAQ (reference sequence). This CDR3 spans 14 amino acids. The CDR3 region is CASSFTTGNYGYTF. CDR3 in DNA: TGTGCCAGCAGCTTCACGACTGGGAACTATGGCTACACCTTC.

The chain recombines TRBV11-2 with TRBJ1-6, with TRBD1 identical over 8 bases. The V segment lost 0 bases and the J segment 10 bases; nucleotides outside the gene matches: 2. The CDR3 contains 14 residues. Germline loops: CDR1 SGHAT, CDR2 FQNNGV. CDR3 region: CASSLEQGVSPLHF. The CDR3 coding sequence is TGTGCCAGCAGCTTAGAACAGGGGGTCTCACCCCTCCACTTT.

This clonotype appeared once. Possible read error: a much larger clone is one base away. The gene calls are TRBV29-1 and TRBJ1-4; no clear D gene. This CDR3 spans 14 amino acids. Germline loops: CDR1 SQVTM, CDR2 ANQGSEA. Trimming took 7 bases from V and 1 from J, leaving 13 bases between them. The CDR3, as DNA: TGCAGCGCCCCATTGGGGAGAACTAATGAAAAACTGTTTTTT. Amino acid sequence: CSAPLGRTNEKLFF.

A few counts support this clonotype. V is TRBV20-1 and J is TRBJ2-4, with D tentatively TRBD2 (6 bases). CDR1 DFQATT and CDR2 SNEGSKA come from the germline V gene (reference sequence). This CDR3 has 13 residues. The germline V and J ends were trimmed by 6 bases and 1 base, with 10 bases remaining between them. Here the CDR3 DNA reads TGCAGTGCCCCAACTAGCGCCAAAAACATTCAGTACTTC. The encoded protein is CSAPTSAKNIQYF.

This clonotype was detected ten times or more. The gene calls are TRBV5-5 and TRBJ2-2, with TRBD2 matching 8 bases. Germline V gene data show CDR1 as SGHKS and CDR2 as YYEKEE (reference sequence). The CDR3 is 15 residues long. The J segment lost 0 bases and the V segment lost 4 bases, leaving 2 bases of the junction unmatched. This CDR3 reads CASSIAGTNTGELFF. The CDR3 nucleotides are TGTGCCAGCAGCATAGCGGGGACGAACACCGGGGAGCTGTTTTTT.

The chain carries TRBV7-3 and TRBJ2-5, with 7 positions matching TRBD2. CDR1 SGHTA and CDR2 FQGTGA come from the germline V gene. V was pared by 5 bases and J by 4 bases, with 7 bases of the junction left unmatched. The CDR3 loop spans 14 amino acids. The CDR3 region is CASSPAGPAETQYF. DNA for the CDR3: TGTGCCAGCAGCCCAGCGGGGCCGGCAGAGACCCAGTACTTC. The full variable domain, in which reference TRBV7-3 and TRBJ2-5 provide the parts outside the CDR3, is GAGVSQTPSNKVTEKGKYVELRCDPISGHTALYWYRQSLGQGPEFLIYFQGTGAADDSGLPNDRFFAVRPEGSVSTLKIQRTERGDSAVYLCASSPAGPAETQYFGPGTRLLVL.

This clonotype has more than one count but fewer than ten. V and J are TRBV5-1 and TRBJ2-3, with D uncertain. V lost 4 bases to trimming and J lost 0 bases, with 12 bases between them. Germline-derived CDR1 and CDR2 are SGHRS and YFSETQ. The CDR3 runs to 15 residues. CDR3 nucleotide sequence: TGCGCCAGCAGCATTGACGCTTCTAGCACAGATACGCAGTATTTT. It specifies CASSIDASSTDTQYF.

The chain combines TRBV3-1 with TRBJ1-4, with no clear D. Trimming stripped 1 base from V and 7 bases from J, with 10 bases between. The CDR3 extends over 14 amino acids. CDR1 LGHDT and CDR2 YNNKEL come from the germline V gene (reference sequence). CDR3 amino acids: CASSQAGRGEKLFF. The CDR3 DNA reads TGTGCCAGCAGCCAAGCCGGACGTGGTGAAAAACTGTTTTTT.

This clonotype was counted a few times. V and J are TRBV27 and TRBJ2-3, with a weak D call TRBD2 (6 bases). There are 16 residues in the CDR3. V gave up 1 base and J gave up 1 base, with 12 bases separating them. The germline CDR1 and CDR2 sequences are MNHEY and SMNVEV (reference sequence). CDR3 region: CASSLYLAGRTDTQYF. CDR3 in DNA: TGTGCCAGCAGTTTATATTTGGCGGGGCGCACAGATACGCAGTATTTT.

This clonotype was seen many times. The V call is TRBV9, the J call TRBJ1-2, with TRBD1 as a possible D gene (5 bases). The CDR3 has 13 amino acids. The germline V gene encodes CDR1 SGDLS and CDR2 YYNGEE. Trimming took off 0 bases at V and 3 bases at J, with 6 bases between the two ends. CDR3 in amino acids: CASSVGGDYGYTF. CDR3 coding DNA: TGTGCCAGCAGCGTAGGAGGGGACTATGGCTACACCTTC.

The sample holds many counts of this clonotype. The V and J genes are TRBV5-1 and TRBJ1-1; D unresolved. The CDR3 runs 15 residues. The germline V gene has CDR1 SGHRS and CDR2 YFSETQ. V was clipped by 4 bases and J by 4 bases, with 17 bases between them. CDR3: CASSPKTQAGTEAFF. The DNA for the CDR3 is TGCGCCAGCAGCCCAAAGACACAAGCCGGCACTGAAGCTTTCTTT. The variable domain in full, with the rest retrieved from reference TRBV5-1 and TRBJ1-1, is KAGVTQTPRYLIKTRGQQVTLSCSPISGHRSVSWYQQTPGQGLQFLFEYFSETQRNKGNFPGRFSGRQFSNSRSEMNVSTLELGDSALYLCASSPKTQAGTEAFFGQGTRLTVV.

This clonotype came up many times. CDR3: CASSLDQGGRTDTQYF. The CDR3 DNA follows: TGTGCCAGCAGCTTAGACCAGGGCGGACGCACAGATACGCAGTATTTT. The chain carries TRBV7-8 and TRBJ2-3; a weak D match, TRBD1 (5 bases). The CDR3 is made up of 16 amino acids. CDR1 and CDR2 from the germline V gene are SGHVS and FQNEAQ. V lost 1 base and J 1 base, leaving 12 bases between the germline ends.

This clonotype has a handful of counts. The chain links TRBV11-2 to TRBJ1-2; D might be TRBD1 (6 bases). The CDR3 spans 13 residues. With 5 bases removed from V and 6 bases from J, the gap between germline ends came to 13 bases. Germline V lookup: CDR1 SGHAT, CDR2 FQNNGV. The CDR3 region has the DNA TGTGCCAGCAGCGTGACCCAGGGGAATGGCTACACCTTC. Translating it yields CASSVTQGNGYTF.